These T cell receptor beta chains were read from a single sample in a study of T cell repertoires in cytomegalovirus infection. TCRdb used MiXCR to reprocess the reads, holding one entry per CDR3 protein. The data hold 490,000 or so distinct CDR3 sequences, with about 11% observed a single time. The specimen sequenced was PBMCs. The receptor set was obtained from a human donor in good health (CMV status not recorded). Some clones in this sample may be carry-over from other donors' samples. CDR3s include the opening cysteine and the closing phenylalanine or tryptophan. The D gene is left open where the match is weak. Expanded clones get a size class; other rows say once, few or many, or leave the size out.

TRBV12-3/TRBV12-4	TRBJ2-3	many	TRBD2	CASSGLRGRLDTQYF	TGTGCCAGCAGTGGGCTGCGCGGGAGATTAGATACGCAGTATTTT
TRBV12-3/TRBV12-4	TRBJ2-1	many	TRBD1	CASGDRWGYNEQFF	TGTGCCAGCGGGGACAGGTGGGGCTACAATGAGCAGTTCTTC
TRBV9	TRBJ2-2	.	.	CASSESGTPFTGELFF	TGTGCCAGCAGCGAGTCGGGGACTCCCTTCACCGGGGAGCTGTTTTTT
TRBV7-3	TRBJ1-1	many	TRBD1	CASSSQGAQTEAFF	TGTGCCAGCAGCTCGCAGGGGGCGCAAACTGAAGCTTTCTTT
TRBV7-8	TRBJ2-5	many	TRBD1	CASSTRKKTGWGETQYF	TGTGCCAGCAGCACCCGAAAAAAGACAGGGTGGGGAGAGACCCAGTACTTC
TRBV6-1	TRBJ2-2	many	TRBD1	CATSPGRDRGNGELFF	TGTGCCACCAGTCCCGGACGGGACAGGGGAAACGGGGAGCTGTTTTTT
TRBV5-1	TRBJ2-1	.	TRBD2	CASTLAGGPLGEQFF	TGCGCCAGCACCCTCGCGGGAGGGCCGTTGGGTGAGCAGTTCTTC
TRBV15	TRBJ1-2	few	TRBD1	CATSPTGGRLRLYGYTF	TGTGCCACCAGTCCCACAGGGGGCAGGCTTCGTCTTTATGGCTACACCTTC
TRBV12-3/TRBV12-4	TRBJ2-6	many	.	CASIDGGPGANVLTF	TGTGCCAGCATTGACGGGGGCCCCGGGGCCAACGTCCTGACTTTC
TRBV5-4	TRBJ1-4	few	.	CASSLAAGADEKLFF	TGTGCCAGCAGCTTGGCGGCAGGGGCGGATGAAAAACTGTTTTTT
TRBV7-2	TRBJ2-1	many	TRBD2	CASSSLAGAANEQFF	TGTGCCAGCAGCTCACTAGCGGGAGCTGCCAATGAGCAGTTCTTC
TRBV5-5	TRBJ2-7	few	.	CASGVTSYEQYF	TGTGCGTCGGGGGTGACCTCCTACGAGCAGTACTTC
TRBV11-1	TRBJ1-1	many	.	CASSSEVAEAFF	TGTGCCAGCAGCTCCGAGGTGGCTGAAGCTTTCTTT
TRBV9	TRBJ2-2	few	TRBD2	CASSVVSGVNTGELFF	TGTGCCAGCAGCGTAGTTAGCGGGGTGAACACCGGGGAGCTGTTTTTT
TRBV9	TRBJ1-2	.	TRBD1	CASSAQGAGGYTF	TGTGCCAGCAGCGCCCAGGGGGCCGGAGGCTACACCTTC
TRBV30	TRBJ2-6	.	TRBD1	CAWNQGATGANVLTF	TGTGCCTGGAATCAGGGGGCCACTGGGGCCAACGTCCTGACTTTC